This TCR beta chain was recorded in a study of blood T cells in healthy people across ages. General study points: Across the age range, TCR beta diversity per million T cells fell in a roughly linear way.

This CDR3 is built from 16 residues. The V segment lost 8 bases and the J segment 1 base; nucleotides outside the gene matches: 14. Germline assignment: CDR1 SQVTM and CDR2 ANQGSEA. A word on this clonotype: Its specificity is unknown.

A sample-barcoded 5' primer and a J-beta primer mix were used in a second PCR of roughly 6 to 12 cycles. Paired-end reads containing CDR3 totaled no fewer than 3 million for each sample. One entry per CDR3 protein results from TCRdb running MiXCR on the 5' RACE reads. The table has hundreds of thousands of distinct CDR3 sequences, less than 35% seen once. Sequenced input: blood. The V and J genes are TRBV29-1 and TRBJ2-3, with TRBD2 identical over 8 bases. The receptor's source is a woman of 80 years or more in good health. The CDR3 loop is CSLSESGGYRTDTQYF. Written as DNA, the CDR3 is TGCAGCCTAAGTGAGAGCGGGGGCTACCGCACAGATACGCAGTATTTT.